This T cell receptor beta chain was observed in a study of blood T cells in healthy people across ages. Note on this clonotype: Its cognate antigen is unknown.

Study-wide results and limits: Versus aged donors, long-lived donors had higher diversity and more naive CD4+ cells.

Germline V gene sequence: CDR1 MRHNA, CDR2 SNTAGT. Trimming cost V 2 bases and J 5 bases; bases outside gene matches: 17. The CDR3 has 19 residues. Alongside a J-beta primer mix, a sample-barcoded 5' primer served in a second PCR lasting about 7 to 11 cycles. Every sample gave at least 2.5 million paired-end reads containing CDR3. TCRdb fed the 5' RACE reads into MiXCR, producing one record per CDR3 protein. The sample has some 1,800,000 distinct CDR3 sequences; about 39% are singletons. V is TRBV6-4 and J is TRBJ2-3; 9 bases are shared with TRBD2. This TCR derives from a human donor in good health. The sequenced sample was blood. The CDR3 reads CASSDPSMSLAGVKDTQYF. The CDR3 DNA follows: TGTGCCAGCAGTGACCCCTCCATGTCTTTAGCGGGGGTAAAAGATACGCAGTATTTT.